Given below is one T cell receptor beta chain in context. These data are taken from a study of blood T cell repertoires in COVID-19. The wider study: Some COVID-19 samples were acute and others convalescent; all came from the United States, Italy and Spain.

Per the germline V gene, CDR1 is SGHTS and CDR2 is YDEGEE. This CDR3 spans 13 amino acids. V lost 0 bases, J lost 4 bases, and 7 bases lay in between. TCRdb's table, derived via immunoSEQ multiplex PCR, lists solely in-frame clones and lacks some. The profile shows about 400,000 clones, roughly 91% of them singletons. The chain employs TRBV5-8 and TRBJ1-2; D gene ambiguous. Sample: PBMCs or T cells enriched from blood (not recorded which). This TCR was recovered from a young woman who had recovered from COVID-19. The DNA for the CDR3 is TGTGCCAGCAGCTTGGACAGAAGCTATGGCTACACCTTC. It specifies CASSLDRSYGYTF.